Here is one TCR beta chain with its context. No cognate antigen has been identified for it. Within one base of it there is no much larger clone, and no base qualities were kept. The receptor library was made with the immunoSEQ multiplex PCR assay. For the multiplex PCR, a mixture combining 60 forward primers for TCR Vbeta segments and 13 reverse primers for TCR Jbeta segments was used. A multiplex PCR assay on genomic DNA amplified the CDR3 region of rearranged TCR beta genes. On the Illumina HiSeq System, the amplified TCR beta libraries were sequenced as 87-base-pair reads. On the authors' methods: Across the roughly 670 repertoires, a later analysis counted 80 million or so unique TCR beta chains, 9 million to 14 million of which were shared by at least two donors. Raw reads were error-corrected and collapsed into unique sequences with a nearest-neighbor algorithm that merged closely related sequences to remove PCR and sequencing errors. V, D and J gene segments were assigned by aligning CDR3 sequences to IMGT reference sequences. For a sequence to be retained, a match of at least six nucleotides to both a V gene segment and a J gene segment was required. Rearrangements were classified as productive when the CDR3 lacked stop codons and remained in frame with V and J, and all other rearrangements were classified as non-productive. Following IMGT convention, CDR3 was defined as the stretch from the second conserved V-encoded cysteine to the conserved J-encoded phenylalanine. The earlier analysis of a few hundred of the donors excluded any sequence lacking an unambiguous match to a single V gene segment. An earlier analysis of 587 of the donors called V segments functional above 56.7% productive rearrangements and segregating when the between-donor standard deviation exceeded 5%. A statistical classification framework was developed to diagnose cytomegalovirus status using the catalog of TCR beta chain sequences. V and J gene assignment, in a later analysis, came from comparing TCR nucleotide sequences with IMGT/GENE-DB human TR gene sequences. The TCRdist pipeline was used in a later analysis to assign CDR3 sequences and most-parsimonious VDJ recombination scenarios. In a later analysis, each TCR beta chain was defined by its CDR3 amino acid sequence together with its V-gene family, and reads lacking a unique V-gene family were excluded. In a later analysis, some 600 highly shared, low-generation-probability nucleotide sequences were removed to address suspected cross-contamination and a sequencing artifact. For each public chain, a later analysis derived a clonal expansion index from normalized ranks of inferred template counts within each repertoire. In a later analysis, generation probabilities were computed using a VDJ recombination model fitted to out-of-frame rearrangements, and the results were checked against IGoR. Hypergeometric tests were used in a later analysis to score TCR-TCR, TCR-HLA and TCR-CMV co-occurrence, with a repertoire-size bias correction applied to the TCR pairs. A later analysis estimated false discovery rates by permuting HLA or CMV assignments 20 times. In a later analysis, co-occurring TCRs were grouped using DBSCAN, and TCRdist sequence similarity was added for clustering within HLA-allele-positive subsets. Co-occurrence clustering excluded repertoires with fewer than 30,000 or more than 120,000 public chains, plus five with anomalous nucleotide sharing. TCRdb holds this immuneACCESS table with in-frame rearrangements only. Some clones are missing; in checked studies, unresolved V genes explain under half, and the rest has no known cause. V and J calls and clone size are given by that table; D and trimming were obtained from the DNA. The table for this sample lists some 67,000 clones; 75% to 90% of them were counted only once. 12% of the sample lies in the top ten.

The germline V gene sets CDR1 to SGHRS and CDR2 to YFSETQ. V drops 5 bases and J drops 2 bases, leaving 17 bases in between. Inclusive of the bounding cysteine and phenylalanine, the CDR3 is 15 residues long. Of all the DNA, just the CDR3 is kept, 45 bases in frame from base 1. The data were taken from a study of cytomegalovirus exposure and HLA in healthy donors (dated by TCRdb to 2016 to 2017). Looking at the study overall: According to an earlier analysis of a few hundred of the donors, some 170 million T cells yielded 90 million to 130 million unique TCR beta sequences and approximately 300 Gb of sequence data. Roughly 300 gigabases of sequencing data and around 85 million unique TCR sequences made up an early release that covered around 640 HLA-typed donors. Of the roughly 430 genotyped donors, about 80% fell in the genetic ancestry cluster associated with self-reported Caucasian donors. The study aimed to test whether signatures of past pathogen exposure could be identified by cataloging public T cell receptors. The study profiled the T cell repertoires of 550 to 700 subjects by immunosequencing and related them to cytomegalovirus serostatus. Besides the first cohort of about 730 subjects, a separate validation cohort made up of some 110 different subjects was used. High-throughput TCR immunosequencing, statistical association of individual TCRs with disease status, and machine learning were combined to predict cytomegalovirus infection status. To study patterns of TCR occurrence, a later analysis re-analyzed previously published TCR beta repertoires from hundreds of donors and added high-resolution HLA genotyping. Rather than using new phenotypic data, the later analysis identified candidate immune exposures from TCR beta sequences and from how often those sequences occurred across donors. An earlier analysis of 450 to 750 of the donors used high-throughput TCR beta sequencing to judge whether each TCR beta V gene segment behaved as functional or pseudogenic. Donor age, sex, ethnicity and CMV serostatus were compiled alongside the repertoire data. Genome-wide SNP genotypes for about three fifths of the roughly 670 donors were used in a later genetic analysis, which treated that subset as a discovery cohort. All discovery cohort repertoires had been generated on a single sequencing platform. HLA typing included class I and class II loci at four-digit resolution. Typing coverage differed by locus: A, B, C, DRB1 and DQB1 were typed in roughly 629-630 donors, DQA1 in about 500, DPA1 in around 600, and DPB1 in 400 to 480. Because of strong linkage in the cohort, roughly five DR-DQ haplotypes were treated as single units for association and clustering. On average, roughly 250,000 unique TCR beta nucleotide sequences were sequenced per donor among about 400 genotyped donors of the cohort, with roughly 18% of those sequences being non-productive.

Here is what the overall study found, with its caveats: V-gene and J-gene trimming of TCR beta chains was associated with a missense DCLRE1C variant in a later genetic analysis, and the association was replicated in an independent cohort. Immune exposure information for the cohort was limited to CMV serostatus. A later analysis reported that several top co-occurrence clusters appeared linked to parvovirus B19, influenza, CMV and Epstein-Barr virus. In an earlier analysis of more than 450 of the donors, most TCR beta V segments were observed in productive rearrangements about 90% or about 30% of the time, broadly matching IMGT annotations. A few of the identified cytomegalovirus-associated TCR beta chains were confirmed in vitro to be specific for cytomegalovirus antigens. The classifier was reported to diagnose cytomegalovirus status with high specificity and sensitivity in both the original cohort and the validation cohort. Over 15 rarely observed V segments, including chromosome 9 orphons, were excluded from the earlier analysis of almost 600 of the donors because counts were too low. A further reported finding was that TCR beta sequences accurately predicted the HLA-A and HLA-B alleles for most subjects in the first cohort. According to a later analysis, most CMV-associated TCR beta chains appeared to be HLA-restricted, and the HLA associations seemed to be driven largely by CMV exposure. The study listed 170 or so TCR beta chains as associated with cytomegalovirus. Some IMGT-functional V segments, including TRBV6-2 and TRBV6-3, could not be told apart with the 87-base-pair reads, so those segments were excluded. A cluster of highly shared sequence variants was judged likely to be a technical artifact of the sequencing pipeline. A later genetic analysis reported fewer N-insertions in productive TCRs among donors in an Asian-associated ancestry cluster than the roughly 640-donor mean. In this cohort, only TCR beta chains were sequenced, and detectable features were limited by the absence of alpha or paired-chain data. Strong co-occurrence of HLA alleles, especially DR and DQ, made assigning TCR associations to individual alleles difficult. The authors suggested that the approach could potentially be extended to other disease states and immunological phenotypes. Because some donors lacked HLA typing at each locus, the association tests relied only on the typed subset. In a later analysis, TCR association rates were found to vary across HLA loci, with the most associated TCRs seen for DRB1 alleles and the fewest for HLA-C alleles. Correlated functional status among segregating V segments might be attributable to linkage disequilibrium, but an unknown experimental factor could not be ruled out. Across donors, most TCR sequences were observed very rarely, whereas some public TCRs were present in many individuals. Compared with equally common non-associated chains, HLA-associated TCR beta chains in a later analysis were more clonally expanded and had lower generation probabilities. Roughly uniform sequencing depth across donors was assumed in presence/absence analyses, although this assumption may not hold. A later analysis associated approximately 17,000 TCR beta sequences with specific HLA alleles at a false discovery rate of 0.05.

The cohort was made up of several hundred healthy bone marrow donors. Cohort members were all nominally healthy when sampled, although unrecorded immune exposures were likely present. The donor tested CMV seropositive and was one of the 289 seropositive cohort members. A peripheral blood sample was provided by each donor, and peripheral blood mononuclear cells were used for TCR beta sequencing. The Qiagen DNeasy Blood Extraction Kit was used to extract genomic DNA from the blood cell samples. The sequence came from a woman aged 25 to 45 in good health and CMV-seropositive. Sequenced input: PBMCs. The receptor chain draws on TRBV5-1 and TRBJ2-7; the D segment could be TRBD2, given 5 matching bases. The CDR3 here reads CASSYASSGAYEQYF. The DNA reads as follows: TGCGCCAGCAGTTACGCTAGCAGCGGCGCCTACGAGCAGTACTTC.